This T cell receptor beta chain was identified in a study of T cells in Graves' hyperthyroidism and ophthalmopathy. It was RNA transcripts that yielded the amplified TCR beta CDR3 regions. With the HTBI primer set, the TCR CDR3 went through a first round of RT-PCR. TCRdb reprocessed the multiplex PCR reads via MiXCR and lists one record per CDR3 protein. The sample lists about 350,000 distinct CDR3 sequences; approximately 15% were seen once. Sequenced input: blood. This clonotype was sampled from a young woman with Graves' hyperthyroidism.

The CDR3 bases are TGTGCCAGCCGTCGCGGCGAGCTTGACCCAGATACGCAGTATTTT. It encodes CASRRGELDPDTQYF. The genes are TRBV10-3 and TRBJ2-3; D unclear. V lost 10 bases and J 4 bases, leaving 21 bases between the germline ends. This CDR3 has 15 residues. Germline-derived CDR1 and CDR2 are ENHRY and SYGVKD.